A single sample gave rise to the 10 T cell receptor beta chains below, sequenced in a study of molecular identifiers for immune sequencing clone quantification. TCRdb passed the PCR reads through MiXCR, listing each CDR3 protein once. The sample consists of more than 450,000 distinct CDR3 sequences, about a fifth of them appearing once. Sequencing was carried out using naive CD8+ T cells from blood, with Jurkat cell RNA spiked in. Subset noted: FACS-sorted CD8+CD4-CCR7+CD45RA+ naive T cells. The receptors were gathered from a human donor in good health. Some libraries in this study had Jurkat cell RNA spiked in.

For this clonotype: Lacking the conserved final phenylalanine or tryptophan, this CDR3 likely reflects a read error. The chain links TRBV11-2 to TRBJ1-2; D remains ambiguous. The germline CDR1 and CDR2 sequences are SGHAT and FQNNGV. CDR3 size: 16 residues. V lost 0 bases to trimming and J lost 0 bases, with 11 bases between them. The CDR3 here is CASSLDVGLANYGYTV. The DNA of the CDR3 is TGTGCCAGCAGCTTAGATGTGGGCCTGGCTAACTATGGCTACACCGTC.

Only a few counts were recorded for this clonotype. The gene calls are TRBV30 and TRBJ1-1; 9 bases match TRBD1. The CDR3 runs to 16 residues. V gave up 2 bases and J gave up 0 bases; unmatched junction bases: 7. Germline CDR1 is GTSNPN and CDR2 is SVGIG (reference sequence). The CDR3 nucleotides read TGTGCCTGGAGTCTCCGGGACAGGGTTATGAACACTGAAGCTTTCTTT. Protein sequence: CAWSLRDRVMNTEAFF.

A note on this clonotype: Since a much larger clone is just one base distant, this may be a read error. V gene TRBV30 combines with J gene TRBJ2-7; the D is unclear. Germline CDR1 and CDR2: GTSNPN and SVGIG (reference sequence). Trimming left V 2 bases short and J 7 bases short, with 9 bases between. The CDR3 totals 11 residues. The CDR3 DNA is TGTGCCTGGAGTCCAACGGGTGAGCAGTACTTC. It yields the protein CAWSPTGEQYF.

V and J are TRBV3-1 and TRBJ2-2, with 8 bases aligning to TRBD2. The CDR3 spans 16 residues. V lost 1 base, J lost 5 bases, and 6 bases stayed unmatched. CDR1 and CDR2 from the germline V gene are LGHDT and YNNKEL (reference sequence). DNA of the CDR3: TGTGCCAGCAGCCAAGTCGGACTAGCAGATACCGGGGAGCTGTTTTTT. It yields the protein CASSQVGLADTGELFF.

Comment on this clonotype: A junction end diverges from the germline sequence, so it may reflect a read error. This chain uses TRBV9 with TRBJ2-5; D unresolved. CDR3 length: 13 residues. Germline-derived CDR1 and CDR2 are SGDLS and YYNGEE. CDR3 in amino acids: CASSVEPQGTQYF. CDR3 nucleotides: TGTGCCAGCAGCGTAGAACCACAAGGGACCCAGTACTTC.

CDR3: CASSEVRETYEQYF. The CDR3 DNA follows: TGTGCCAGCAGTGAAGTGAGAGAAACCTACGAGCAGTACTTC. The chain joins TRBV6-1 to TRBJ2-7; D not certain. Germline V gives CDR1 MNHNS, CDR2 SASEGT. The CDR3 totals 14 residues. V was shortened by 1 base and J by 2 bases, with 9 bases between the two germline ends.

On this clonotype: This may stem from a read error, because a much larger clone lies one nucleotide away. V and J are TRBV20-1 and TRBJ2-5, with 11 positions matching TRBD2. This CDR3 is 14 amino acids long. CDR1 and CDR2 (germline): DFQATT, SNEGSKA (reference sequence). CDR3 nucleotide sequence: TGCAGTGCTTGGCTAGCGGGAGGAGGCGGGACCCGGTACTTC. It is translated as CSAWLAGGGGTRYF.

The sample holds many counts of this clonotype. The V and J genes are TRBV7-9 and TRBJ1-1; weak D call: TRBD1 (6 bases). V was pared by 1 base and J by 2 bases, with 11 bases between. The germline V gene encodes CDR1 SEHNR and CDR2 FQNEAQ (reference sequence). The CDR3 sequence is 15 residues long. CDR3 bases: TGTGCCAGCAGCTTAGTGGGACATACTAACACTGAAGCTTTCTTT. Translated: CASSLVGHTNTEAFF.

This clonotype was seen repeatedly, ten times or more. The gene calls are TRBV11-2 and TRBJ2-7; possible D gene TRBD1, 6 bases. Deletions cut 1 base from V and 2 bases from J, with 18 bases between. The CDR3 contains 17 residues. From germline, CDR1 is SGHAT and CDR2 FQNNGV. The DNA for the CDR3 is TGTGCCAGCAGCTTAGCTCCGCGGACAGACAAAGCCTACGAGCAGTACTTC. Translating it yields CASSLAPRTDKAYEQYF.

The rearrangement joins TRBV29-1 to TRBJ2-7, with a tentative D call TRBD2 (6 bases). The germline gives CDR1 SQVTM, CDR2 ANQGSEA. V dropped 1 base and J dropped 1 base, with 11 bases sitting between them. This CDR3 region has 14 residues. The CDR3 region is CSVEALEGSYEQYF. CDR3 bases: TGCAGCGTTGAAGCGTTGGAGGGTTCCTACGAGCAGTACTTC.